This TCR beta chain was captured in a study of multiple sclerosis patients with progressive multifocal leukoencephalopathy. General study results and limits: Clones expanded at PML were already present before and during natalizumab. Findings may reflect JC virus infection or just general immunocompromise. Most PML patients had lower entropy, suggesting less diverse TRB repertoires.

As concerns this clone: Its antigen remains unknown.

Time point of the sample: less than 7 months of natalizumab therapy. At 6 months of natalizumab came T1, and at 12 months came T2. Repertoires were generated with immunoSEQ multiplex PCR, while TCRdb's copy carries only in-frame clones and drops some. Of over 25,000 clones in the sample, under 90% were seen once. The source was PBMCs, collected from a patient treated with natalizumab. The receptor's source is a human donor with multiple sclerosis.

The CDR3 spells CASRDSEAPGGYTF. For the CDR3, the DNA is TGTGCCAGCAGGGACTCGGAAGCACCCGGGGGCTACACCTTC. The chain links TRBV28 to TRBJ1-2; no clear D. CDR1 MDHEN and CDR2 SYDVKM come from the germline V gene. CDR3 length: 14 residues. The germline V and J ends were trimmed by 6 bases and 8 bases, with 19 bases remaining between them.